Included here is one T cell receptor beta chain sequence, with context. The sample belongs to a study of blood T cell repertoires in COVID-19. Study as a whole: Sites across the United States, Italy and Spain contributed samples from acute and convalescent COVID-19. The analysed material was cDNA or gDNA that came from T cells, B-cell-depleted T cells, or PBMCs.

Trimming removed 3 bases at V and 2 bases at J, with 10 bases between. Germline CDR1 reads MDHEN; CDR2 reads SYDVKM. The CDR3 consists of 14 residues. In the original analysis: By means of reference gene primer amplification, nucleated cell counts were estimated. The data were produced by immunoSEQ multiplex PCR, yet TCRdb's version contains in-frame clones alone and is incomplete. From that table come the V and J calls and clone size; the DNA was used to work out D and trimming. Of 57,000 or so clones listed, around four fifths are singletons. The chain couples TRBV28 to TRBJ2-5, with D possibly being TRBD1 (5 bases). The sequenced sample consisted of peripheral blood. The source is a man between 65 and 85 years old with acute or convalescent COVID-19. The CDR3 coding sequence is TGTGCCAGCAGTTTGGCAGGGCCGCAAGAGACCCAGTACTTC. Its protein is CASSLAGPQETQYF.